The entry below describes one TCR beta chain. As yet, its antigen is unknown. The ends were cut back, 2 bases at V and 5 bases at J, with 15 bases in the middle. The CDR3 loop spans 15 amino acids. Germline V CDR1 and CDR2: SGHTA, FQGNSA. Data came from immunoSEQ multiplex PCR; TCRdb stores just in-frame clones and leaves some out. This table holds under 70,000 clones, 80% to 90% found once. This entry is derived from a study of T cell responses to AZD1222 COVID-19 vaccine. The wider study: Combined were second doses at about 4 or about 12 weeks. Regarding the study as a whole: Females outnumbered males among donors, who were mostly white British; clonal diversity was possibly underestimated. Every sample of the repertoires postdated the peak T cell response. Spike-specific TCR repertoires showed rising breadth and depth after two AZD1222 doses.

The chain recombines TRBV7-2 with TRBJ1-1; TRBD1 is a possible D gene (5 bases). The clonotype originates from an adult in good health. Here the sequenced sample was peripheral blood, taken on day 0 of AZD1222 vaccination. CDR3 sequence: CASSLLSGSDTEAFF. The CDR3 coding sequence is TGTGCCAGCAGCTTATTGTCAGGGTCGGATACTGAAGCTTTCTTT.